These T cell receptor beta chains were read from a single sample in a study of blood T cell repertoires in COVID-19. Repertoires were generated with immunoSEQ multiplex PCR, while TCRdb's copy carries only in-frame clones and drops some. The sample lists just over 650,000 clones, over 80% seen once, with roughly 0.26% in the top ten. The material sequenced was peripheral blood. These receptors all come from a woman between 18 and 29 years old with acute or convalescent COVID-19. Each CDR3 is given with its conserved first and last residue. The order of the fields is clone size, V gene, D gene, J gene, CDR3 DNA, CDR3 protein. D genes are given only for firm matches. Clone size, where shown, is once, few, many, or a class for clones that have expanded.

>-|TRBV9|TRBD2|TRBJ2-1
TGTGCCAGCACCCTTGGGGCTAGCGGGGGAAATGAGCAGTTCTTC
CASTLGASGGNEQFF
>-|TRBV28|-|TRBJ1-3
TGTGCCAGCAGCCCCCCTGGGGGGGCAGACTGGTTCTCTGGAAACACCATATATTTT
CASSPPGGADWFSGNTIYF
>-|TRBV7-9|-|TRBJ1-2
TGTGCCAGCAGCTTAGGGCAGAACTATGGCTACACCTTC
CASSLGQNYGYTF
>-|TRBV7-2|TRBD1|TRBJ1-1
TGTGCCAGCACGAGACAGGGTCTGCACACTGAAGCTTTCTTT
CASTRQGLHTEAFF
>once|TRBV7-3|TRBD1|TRBJ2-1
TGTGCCAGCAGCCTCGGGACAGGGGGGAATGAGCAGTTCTTC
CASSLGTGGNEQFF
>-|TRBV29-1|TRBD1|TRBJ1-2
TGCAGCGTTTCGGGACAGTTTGCGTCCCGGGAAATCTATGGCTACACCTTC
CSVSGQFASREIYGYTF
>-|TRBV7-2|-|TRBJ1-4
TGTGCCAGCAGGGGGGCGACAGCATTCTGGGAAAAACTGTTTTTT
CASRGATAFWEKLFF
>-|TRBV5-1|TRBD1|TRBJ2-1
TGCGCCAGCAGCTTGGTCGGACAGGGGAGGGAAGTGGGTGAGCAGTTCTTC
CASSLVGQGREVGEQFF
>-|TRBV12-5|-|TRBJ1-2
TGTGCTAGTGGTTTGGACAGGACCCACTATGGCTACACCTTC
CASGLDRTHYGYTF
>-|TRBV19|-|TRBJ1-2
TGTGCCAGTAGTATACCAGGGACAATAGGCTATGGCTACACCTTC
CASSIPGTIGYGYTF
>-|TRBV19|-|TRBJ1-1
TGTGCCACCTCAGAAGGGTCGGGGGGGAACACTGAAGCTTTCTTT
CATSEGSGGNTEAFF
>-|TRBV7-9|TRBD1|TRBJ1-2
TGTGCCAGCAGCTTCCCTCAGGGGGGAGGCGGCTATGGCTACACCTTC
CASSFPQGGGGYGYTF